This T cell receptor beta chain appears in the sequencing data of a study of regulatory T cells in long-lasting Graves disease. As for time point: newly diagnosed GD, antithyroid drugs for less than 3 months. RNA extracted from PBMCs served as the sequencing template. Arm-PCR of CDR3 regions and iRepertoire HTBI primers were the basis on which TCR beta libraries were built. TCRdb called the multiplex PCR reads again in MiXCR, with one record for every CDR3 protein. The sample holds about 540,000 distinct CDR3 sequences, about 13% seen once. The CDR3 covers 13 residues. Trimming removed 10 bases at V and 5 bases at J, with 17 bases between. CDR1 MNHNS and CDR2 SASEGT come from the germline V gene. These same data were also listed under a study on T cells in Graves' hyperthyroidism and ophthalmopathy. That investigation notes: Graves' hyperthyroidism was deemed stable absent ophthalmopathy progression within 18 months. Not enrolled were patients with uncontrolled infection, other autoimmune disease, pregnancy or lactation.

The receptor was derived from a young man with Graves disease. Sequenced here: peripheral blood mononuclear cells (PBMCs), sampled at new diagnosis, from a patient treated with antithyroid drugs. This rearrangement joins TRBV6-1 to TRBJ2-5, with unresolved D. The CDR3 protein is CATQNRVTETQYF. CDR3 sequence (DNA): TGTGCCACACAAAACCGTGTCACGGAGACCCAGTACTTC.